This note documents a single T cell receptor (beta chain) sequence. These data are taken from a study of cytomegalovirus exposure and HLA in healthy donors. PCR was performed using 60 Vbeta and 13 Jbeta primers. Generated by immunoSEQ multiplex PCR, the TCRdb table keeps only in-frame clones and is missing some. The data show under 300,000 clones, around four fifths seen once. The CDR3 is made up of 14 amino acids. Germline CDR1 is MNHEY and CDR2 is SMNVEV (reference sequence). Trimming took 8 bases from V and 4 from J; bases not matched to a gene: 9. The receptor was derived from a woman aged 40 to 50 in good health and CMV-seropositive. The rearrangement uses TRBV27 and TRBJ2-7, with TRBD2 identical over 9 bases. Sequences were obtained from PBMCs. DNA for the CDR3: TGTGCCAGCTGGCGGGAGGGCCTCTTTTACGAGCAGTACTTC. Its translation: CASWREGLFYEQYF.